This T cell receptor beta chain was documented in a study of T cells in tumors after PD-1 blockade. In the study overall: Either cemiplimab 350 mg every 2 weeks or pembrolizumab 200 mg every 3 weeks was given. A subset received ongoing vismodegib 150 mg daily alongside anti-PD-1 therapy.

Whole-study findings and limits: Some novel exhausted tumor clones appeared in pre-treatment blood, suggesting peripheral recruitment.

Input was 616 ng to 6,004 ng of genomic DNA from tumor or blood. On this clone: The antigen is unknown.

This table comes from immunoSEQ multiplex PCR, and its TCRdb copy is limited to in-frame clones, with some not included. The table records about 33,000 clones, roughly 78% of them present only once. Per the germline V gene, CDR1 is SGHDT and CDR2 is YYEEEE. CDR3 length equals 14 residues. V was shortened by 4 bases and J by 5 bases, with 15 bases between the two germline ends. The V and J genes are TRBV5-6 and TRBJ1-2; D ambiguous. The TCR originated in a human donor with basal cell carcinoma. Sequenced here: PBMCs, sampled before anti-PD-1 treatment. The CDR3: CASSPTTPGYGYTF. The CDR3 nucleotides read TGTGCCAGCAGCCCTACGACTCCCGGTTATGGCTACACCTTC.